These T cell receptor beta chains were read from a single sample in a study of blood T cell repertoires in COVID-19. Assay: immunoSEQ multiplex PCR; the TCRdb copy retains only in-frame clones and omits some. The sample carries some 230,000 clones, 86% recorded once. Sequencing was performed on peripheral blood. Receptor source: a woman between 50 and 59 years old with COVID-19, enrolled during active disease. CDR3s include the opening cysteine and the closing phenylalanine or tryptophan. D genes are given only for firm matches. The size entry is marked missing in some rows and otherwise reads once, few, many or a size class.

abundance: -
d_gene: -
j_gene: TRBJ1-2
v_gene: TRBV4-3
CDR3aa: CASSRDRRTNYGYTF
CDR3nt: TGCGCCAGCAGCCGAGACAGGCGAACTAACTATGGCTACACCTTC

abundance: -
d_gene: TRBD1
j_gene: TRBJ1-1
v_gene: TRBV7-6
CDR3aa: CASSPGTAGDAFF
CDR3nt: TGTGCCAGCAGCCCAGGGACAGCGGGGGACGCTTTCTTT

abundance: -
d_gene: TRBD1
j_gene: TRBJ1-3
v_gene: TRBV30
CDR3aa: CAWSVGGPHSGNTIYF
CDR3nt: TGTGCCTGGAGTGTAGGGGGCCCTCACTCTGGAAACACCATATATTTT

abundance: -
d_gene: -
j_gene: TRBJ1-5
v_gene: TRBV7-8
CDR3aa: CASSLGRGRVNQPQHF
CDR3nt: TGTGCCAGCAGCTTAGGGAGGGGCAGGGTAAATCAGCCCCAGCATTTT

abundance: -
d_gene: -
j_gene: TRBJ1-5
v_gene: TRBV6-2/TRBV6-3
CDR3aa: CASSAAGVRNQPQHF
CDR3nt: TGTGCCAGCAGTGCCGCAGGGGTTCGGAATCAGCCCCAGCATTTT

abundance: -
d_gene: -
j_gene: TRBJ1-5
v_gene: TRBV15
CDR3aa: CATSRGGEGNQPQHF
CDR3nt: TGTGCCACCAGCAGAGGCGGGGAGGGTAATCAGCCCCAGCATTTT

abundance: -
d_gene: -
j_gene: TRBJ1-1
v_gene: TRBV28
CDR3aa: CASSSLRRTTEAFF
CDR3nt: TGTGCCAGCAGTTCCTTGAGGAGAACCACTGAAGCTTTCTTT

abundance: -
d_gene: -
j_gene: TRBJ2-7
v_gene: TRBV1
CDR3aa: CTSSPSKCRGNYEQYF
CDR3nt: TGCACCAGCAGCCCAAGCAAGTGCCGGGGGAACTACGAGCAGTACTTC

abundance: -
d_gene: -
j_gene: TRBJ2-1
v_gene: TRBV19
CDR3aa: CASTRFSQSSYNEQFF
CDR3nt: TGTGCCAGTACGAGGTTTTCACAAAGCTCCTACAATGAGCAGTTCTTC

abundance: -
d_gene: -
j_gene: TRBJ1-4
v_gene: TRBV19
CDR3aa: CASSGDPGEEKLFF
CDR3nt: TGTGCCAGTAGTGGGGACCCAGGGGAGGAAAAACTGTTTTTT

abundance: once
d_gene: -
j_gene: TRBJ1-4
v_gene: TRBV3-1/TRBV3-2
CDR3aa: CASNGGAWEKLFF
CDR3nt: TGTGCCAGCAATGGGGGGGCTTGGGAAAAACTGTTTTTT

abundance: -
d_gene: TRBD1
j_gene: TRBJ1-1
v_gene: TRBV5-4
CDR3aa: CASSAGTGGSWDTEAFF
CDR3nt: TGTGCCAGCAGCGCCGGGACAGGGGGTAGTTGGGACACTGAAGCTTTCTTT

abundance: -
d_gene: -
j_gene: TRBJ2-5
v_gene: TRBV15
CDR3aa: CATSRGLRGETQYF
CDR3nt: TGTGCCACCAGCAGAGGCCTCAGGGGAGAGACCCAGTACTTC

abundance: -
d_gene: -
j_gene: TRBJ2-3
v_gene: TRBV10-1
CDR3aa: CASSESLGLGSSTDTQYF
CDR3nt: TGCGCCAGCAGTGAGTCTCTCGGCCTGGGCTCTAGCACAGATACGCAGTATTTT

abundance: -
d_gene: TRBD1
j_gene: TRBJ1-1
v_gene: TRBV19
CDR3aa: CASSVTGEKTEAFF
CDR3nt: TGTGCCAGTAGTGTAACAGGGGAGAAGACTGAAGCTTTCTTT

abundance: -
d_gene: TRBD1
j_gene: TRBJ2-2
v_gene: TRBV5-1
CDR3aa: CASSYRDRHTGELFF
CDR3nt: TGCGCCAGCAGCTACCGGGACAGACACACCGGGGAGCTGTTTTTT

abundance: many
d_gene: -
j_gene: TRBJ1-5
v_gene: TRBV6-1
CDR3aa: CASSESRGNQPQHF
CDR3nt: TGTGCCAGCAGTGAATCTCGAGGGAATCAGCCCCAGCATTTT

abundance: -
d_gene: -
j_gene: TRBJ1-2
v_gene: TRBV30
CDR3aa: CAWSGSGGYTF
CDR3nt: TGTGCCTGGAGTGGCTCGGGTGGCTACACCTTC

abundance: -
d_gene: TRBD1
j_gene: TRBJ1-2
v_gene: TRBV10-3
CDR3aa: CAISEPLSRGQNGYTF
CDR3nt: TGTGCCATCAGTGAGCCATTAAGTAGGGGGCAGAATGGCTACACCTTC

abundance: -
d_gene: -
j_gene: TRBJ1-6
v_gene: TRBV5-1
CDR3aa: CASSLDGAYNSPLHF
CDR3nt: TGCGCCAGCAGCTTAGACGGGGCCTATAATTCACCCCTCCACTTT

abundance: once
d_gene: -
j_gene: TRBJ1-6
v_gene: TRBV4-3
CDR3aa: CASSLDSANSPLHF
CDR3nt: TGCGCCAGCAGCCTCGACAGCGCCAATTCACCCCTCCACTTT

abundance: -
d_gene: -
j_gene: TRBJ2-2
v_gene: TRBV5-1
CDR3aa: CASSPAWGRSTGELFF
CDR3nt: TGCGCCAGCAGCCCGGCATGGGGGCGTAGCACCGGGGAGCTGTTTTTT

abundance: -
d_gene: TRBD2
j_gene: TRBJ2-3
v_gene: TRBV9
CDR3aa: CASSFSGGGGDTQYF
CDR3nt: TGTGCCAGCAGTTTTAGCGGGGGTGGTGGAGATACGCAGTATTTT

abundance: -
d_gene: -
j_gene: TRBJ1-5
v_gene: TRBV19
CDR3aa: CASSKAQGSIPAPQHF
CDR3nt: TGTGCCAGTAGTAAAGCCCAGGGCTCAATCCCAGCGCCCCAGCATTTT

abundance: -
d_gene: TRBD1
j_gene: TRBJ2-2
v_gene: TRBV24-1
CDR3aa: CATRKDRGDGELFF
CDR3nt: TGTGCCACCAGGAAAGACAGGGGCGATGGGGAGCTGTTTTTT

abundance: -
d_gene: TRBD1
j_gene: TRBJ1-2
v_gene: TRBV19
CDR3aa: CASSRQGQKTYGYTF
CDR3nt: TGTGCCAGTAGTAGACAGGGACAGAAAACGTATGGCTACACCTTC